These T cell receptor beta chains were read from a single sample in a study of blood T cell repertoires in COVID-19. The table came from immunoSEQ multiplex PCR; TCRdb's copy has only in-frame clones and leaves some out. Of about 42,000 clones in the sample, around 84% were seen once. Sequenced input: peripheral blood. These receptors came from a human donor in a cohort sampled during active COVID-19. The CDR3 runs from the conserved cysteine through the conserved F or W. A D gene is named only where the DNA matches it firmly. Not all rows give a size; the values are once, few, many and, for expanded clones, a class.

j_call: TRBJ2-1; cdr3_length: 14; clone_size: once; d_call: -; v_call: TRBV6-6; cdr3_nt: TGTGCCAGCAGTTCCTTACTAGGGAACAATGAGCAGTTCTTC; cdr3_aa: CASSSLLGNNEQFF
j_call: TRBJ1-4; cdr3_length: 12; clone_size: -; d_call: TRBD1; v_call: TRBV29-1; cdr3_nt: TGCAGCGCGGGACAGCCTAATGAAAAACTGTTTTTT; cdr3_aa: CSAGQPNEKLFF
j_call: TRBJ1-2; cdr3_length: 14; clone_size: once; d_call: TRBD1; v_call: TRBV28; cdr3_nt: TGTGCCAGCAGTTTACGGACAGGGGCCTATGGCTACACCTTC; cdr3_aa: CASSLRTGAYGYTF
j_call: TRBJ2-7; cdr3_length: 14; clone_size: -; d_call: -; v_call: TRBV2; cdr3_nt: TGTGCCAGCAGTTTGGCGTCAGGGGCCTACGAGCAGTACTTC; cdr3_aa: CASSLASGAYEQYF
j_call: TRBJ1-1; cdr3_length: 16; clone_size: -; d_call: TRBD1; v_call: TRBV30; cdr3_nt: TGTGCCTGGACGGTAGGGTGGCAGGGGGCTATGACTGAAGCTTTCTTT; cdr3_aa: CAWTVGWQGAMTEAFF
j_call: TRBJ1-2; cdr3_length: 15; clone_size: -; d_call: TRBD1; v_call: TRBV10-3; cdr3_nt: TGTGCCAGCGGGACAGGCAGTTACAATCGAGATGGCTACACCTTC; cdr3_aa: CASGTGSYNRDGYTF
j_call: TRBJ2-3; cdr3_length: 18; clone_size: -; d_call: TRBD1; v_call: TRBV29-1; cdr3_nt: TGCAGCGTGGATGTGACAGGGGGCATAAGATATGGCACAGATACGCAGTATTTT; cdr3_aa: CSVDVTGGIRYGTDTQYF
j_call: TRBJ1-5; cdr3_length: 13; clone_size: once; d_call: -; v_call: TRBV19; cdr3_nt: TGTGCCAGTTCCCAGGCGCACAATCAGCCCCAGCATTTT; cdr3_aa: CASSQAHNQPQHF
j_call: TRBJ1-6; cdr3_length: 13; clone_size: few; d_call: -; v_call: TRBV5-4; cdr3_nt: TGTGCCAGCAGCGGTGACATTAATTCACCCCTCCACTTT; cdr3_aa: CASSGDINSPLHF
j_call: TRBJ2-7; cdr3_length: 14; clone_size: -; d_call: -; v_call: TRBV6-2/TRBV6-3; cdr3_nt: TGTGCCAGCAGCGATGATTGGGCCTTGTACGAGCAGTACTTC; cdr3_aa: CASSDDWALYEQYF
j_call: TRBJ2-5; cdr3_length: 14; clone_size: -; d_call: -; v_call: TRBV4-1; cdr3_nt: TGCGCCAGCAGCCCACCCACAGAAAAAGAGACCCAGTACTTC; cdr3_aa: CASSPPTEKETQYF
j_call: TRBJ1-1; cdr3_length: 16; clone_size: -; d_call: TRBD1; v_call: TRBV19; cdr3_nt: TGTGCCAGTAGTACACAGGGGGCTGTAACGAACACTGAAGCTTTCTTT; cdr3_aa: CASSTQGAVTNTEAFF
j_call: TRBJ1-6; cdr3_length: 15; clone_size: -; d_call: -; v_call: TRBV5-8; cdr3_nt: TGTGCCAGCAGCTTGGTGTGGGGGGGCAATTCACCCCTCCACTTT; cdr3_aa: CASSLVWGGNSPLHF
j_call: TRBJ1-5; cdr3_length: 15; clone_size: -; d_call: TRBD1; v_call: TRBV2; cdr3_nt: TGTGCCAGCAGTGAAGGGGGACAGGGGAATCAGCCCCAGCATTTT; cdr3_aa: CASSEGGQGNQPQHF
j_call: TRBJ2-1; cdr3_length: 16; clone_size: -; d_call: TRBD1; v_call: TRBV14; cdr3_nt: TGTGCCAGCAGCCAATTACCGGGACAGGGGGCTGATGAGCAGTTCTTC; cdr3_aa: CASSQLPGQGADEQFF
j_call: TRBJ1-1; cdr3_length: 13; clone_size: few; d_call: -; v_call: TRBV12-3/TRBV12-4; cdr3_nt: TGTGCCAGCAGTTTTGGAGGTATGACTGAAGCTTTCTTT; cdr3_aa: CASSFGGMTEAFF
j_call: TRBJ2-3; cdr3_length: 15; clone_size: once; d_call: TRBD1; v_call: TRBV5-1; cdr3_nt: TGCGCCAGCAGCTACGACAGGGGGGCAACAGATACGCAGTATTTT; cdr3_aa: CASSYDRGATDTQYF
j_call: TRBJ2-4; cdr3_length: 15; clone_size: -; d_call: -; v_call: TRBV6-5; cdr3_nt: TGTGCCAGCAGTTATGCGGTCGCCCCCACAAAGATTCAGTACTTC; cdr3_aa: CASSYAVAPTKIQYF
j_call: TRBJ2-5; cdr3_length: 14; clone_size: -; d_call: -; v_call: TRBV6-6; cdr3_nt: TGTGCCAGCTCGAGGATAGGCACCCAAGAGACCCAGTACTTC; cdr3_aa: CASSRIGTQETQYF
j_call: TRBJ1-6; cdr3_length: 15; clone_size: -; d_call: TRBD1; v_call: TRBV18; cdr3_nt: TGTGCCAGCTCAAAGGGGACAGGGAATAATTCACCCCTCCACTTT; cdr3_aa: CASSKGTGNNSPLHF
j_call: TRBJ1-1; cdr3_length: 15; clone_size: -; d_call: TRBD1; v_call: TRBV5-1; cdr3_nt: TGCGCCAGCAGTTTAAGGACAGGGAGGGTCACTGAAGCTTTCTTT; cdr3_aa: CASSLRTGRVTEAFF
j_call: TRBJ2-5; cdr3_length: 17; clone_size: -; d_call: TRBD2; v_call: TRBV7-9; cdr3_nt: TGTGCCAGCAGCGAGGGACTAGCGGGGGGACATTTAGAGACCCAGTACTTC; cdr3_aa: CASSEGLAGGHLETQYF
j_call: TRBJ1-1; cdr3_length: 12; clone_size: -; d_call: -; v_call: TRBV6-5; cdr3_nt: TGTGCCAGCAGACTCGGTCGCACTGAAGCTTTCTTT; cdr3_aa: CASRLGRTEAFF
j_call: TRBJ2-5; cdr3_length: 16; clone_size: -; d_call: TRBD2; v_call: TRBV4-2; cdr3_nt: TGTGCCAGCAGCCAAATGACTAGCGGAATGCAAGAGACCCAGTACTTC; cdr3_aa: CASSQMTSGMQETQYF
j_call: TRBJ1-6; cdr3_length: 13; clone_size: -; d_call: -; v_call: TRBV7-2; cdr3_nt: TGTGCCAGCAGCTCGGACTCGAATTCACCCCTCCACTTT; cdr3_aa: CASSSDSNSPLHF
j_call: TRBJ2-3; cdr3_length: 11; clone_size: few; d_call: -; v_call: TRBV19; cdr3_nt: TGTGCCAGTAGGGAGGGGAATACGCAGTATTTT; cdr3_aa: CASREGNTQYF
j_call: TRBJ1-1; cdr3_length: 13; clone_size: -; d_call: TRBD1; v_call: TRBV2; cdr3_nt: TGTGCCAGCTTGGGACAGGGGGCGACTGAAGCTTTCTTT; cdr3_aa: CASLGQGATEAFF
j_call: TRBJ2-3; cdr3_length: 14; clone_size: -; d_call: TRBD2; v_call: TRBV6-5; cdr3_nt: TGTGCCAGCACGGACAGCGGGGGTTGGGATACGCAGTATTTT; cdr3_aa: CASTDSGGWDTQYF
j_call: TRBJ2-7; cdr3_length: 16; clone_size: -; d_call: TRBD2; v_call: TRBV4-2; cdr3_nt: TGTGCCAGCAGCCAAGAAGAAAGCGGGGGCTACTACGAGCAGTACTTC; cdr3_aa: CASSQEESGGYYEQYF
j_call: TRBJ2-1; cdr3_length: 15; clone_size: once; d_call: TRBD2; v_call: TRBV19; cdr3_nt: TGTGCCAGTAGTATTGTTAGCGGGGGGACCAATGAGCAGTTCTTC; cdr3_aa: CASSIVSGGTNEQFF
j_call: TRBJ1-2; cdr3_length: 10; clone_size: -; d_call: -; v_call: TRBV6-5; cdr3_nt: TGTGCCACTCACGGCTATGGCTACACCTTC; cdr3_aa: CATHGYGYTF
j_call: TRBJ2-3; cdr3_length: 15; clone_size: -; d_call: TRBD1; v_call: TRBV11-2; cdr3_nt: TGTGCCAGCAGACAACAGGGGGGATCCACAGATACGCAGTATTTT; cdr3_aa: CASRQQGGSTDTQYF
j_call: TRBJ1-5; cdr3_length: 13; clone_size: -; d_call: -; v_call: TRBV6-6; cdr3_nt: TGTGCCAGCACCTCGGGGGGCGAATGGCCCCAGCATTTT; cdr3_aa: CASTSGGEWPQHF
j_call: TRBJ1-1; cdr3_length: 16; clone_size: -; d_call: TRBD1; v_call: TRBV2; cdr3_nt: TGTGCCAGCCAAACAGGGGGCGCGGGGATGAACACTGAAGCTTTCTTT; cdr3_aa: CASQTGGAGMNTEAFF
j_call: TRBJ1-4; cdr3_length: 16; clone_size: -; d_call: -; v_call: TRBV4-3; cdr3_nt: TGCGCCAGCAGCCAAGATCATATGACACCTTACGGAAAACTGTTTTTT; cdr3_aa: CASSQDHMTPYGKLFF
j_call: TRBJ2-5; cdr3_length: 16; clone_size: -; d_call: TRBD2; v_call: TRBV29-1; cdr3_nt: TGCAGCGTAGTCTCCGGGACTAGCGGGGGGCGGGAGACCCAGTACTTC; cdr3_aa: CSVVSGTSGGRETQYF
j_call: TRBJ1-1; cdr3_length: 13; clone_size: -; d_call: -; v_call: TRBV24-1; cdr3_nt: TGTGCCACCAGTGATTCCGGGTGGACTGAAGCTTTCTTT; cdr3_aa: CATSDSGWTEAFF
j_call: TRBJ1-6; cdr3_length: 13; clone_size: -; d_call: -; v_call: TRBV6-5; cdr3_nt: TGTGCCAGCAGTTCCCGTAAAAATTCACCCCTCCACTTT; cdr3_aa: CASSSRKNSPLHF
j_call: TRBJ1-1; cdr3_length: 13; clone_size: -; d_call: -; v_call: TRBV12-3/TRBV12-4; cdr3_nt: TGTGCCAGCTTCCCGGACAGGAACACTGAAGCTTTCTTT; cdr3_aa: CASFPDRNTEAFF
j_call: TRBJ2-1; cdr3_length: 15; clone_size: -; d_call: -; v_call: TRBV6-5; cdr3_nt: TGTGCCAGCCATCCCGGGGGTAGCTCCTACAATGAGCAGTTCTTC; cdr3_aa: CASHPGGSSYNEQFF
j_call: TRBJ2-3; cdr3_length: 20; clone_size: -; d_call: TRBD2; v_call: TRBV4-3; cdr3_nt: TGCGCCAGCAGCCAAGATTGGGCTAGCGGGGGGGCTTCCTTCACAGATACGCAGTATTTT; cdr3_aa: CASSQDWASGGASFTDTQYF
j_call: TRBJ1-1; cdr3_length: 14; clone_size: -; d_call: TRBD1; v_call: TRBV2; cdr3_nt: TGTGCCAGCACCTCGGGACAGTTCGAAATTGAAGCTTTCTTT; cdr3_aa: CASTSGQFEIEAFF
j_call: TRBJ2-7; cdr3_length: 15; clone_size: -; d_call: TRBD1; v_call: TRBV5-4; cdr3_nt: TGTGCCAGCAGCCGGAGCGGGACAGGGTCCTACGAGCAGTACTTC; cdr3_aa: CASSRSGTGSYEQYF
j_call: TRBJ1-1; cdr3_length: 14; clone_size: -; d_call: -; v_call: TRBV6-6; cdr3_nt: TGTGCCAGCAGTTACCAGACAGGGAACACTGAAGCTTTCTTT; cdr3_aa: CASSYQTGNTEAFF
j_call: TRBJ1-1; cdr3_length: 14; clone_size: few; d_call: TRBD1; v_call: TRBV6-2/TRBV6-3; cdr3_nt: TGTGCCAGCAGTAAAGGGACAGGGGGCATAGAAGCTTTCTTT; cdr3_aa: CASSKGTGGIEAFF
j_call: TRBJ2-7; cdr3_length: 15; clone_size: -; d_call: -; v_call: TRBV1; cdr3_nt: TGCACCAGCCCTCCCACGGGGGGGGGCCTTGGCGAGCAGTACTTC; cdr3_aa: CTSPPTGGGLGEQYF
j_call: TRBJ1-5; cdr3_length: 13; clone_size: -; d_call: -; v_call: TRBV11-2; cdr3_nt: TGTGCCAGCAGCAGGGAGGCGTTTCAGCCCCAGCATTTT; cdr3_aa: CASSREAFQPQHF
j_call: TRBJ1-6; cdr3_length: 14; clone_size: -; d_call: -; v_call: TRBV5-1; cdr3_nt: TGCGCCAGCAGCTTAGAGGACAGTAATTCACCCCTCCACTTT; cdr3_aa: CASSLEDSNSPLHF
j_call: TRBJ1-2; cdr3_length: 14; clone_size: -; d_call: -; v_call: TRBV9; cdr3_nt: TGTGCCAGCAGCGTATTTGTGGAGAGCTATGGCTACACCTTC; cdr3_aa: CASSVFVESYGYTF
j_call: TRBJ1-2; cdr3_length: 13; clone_size: few; d_call: -; v_call: TRBV10-1; cdr3_nt: TGCGCCAGCAGTGAGTCGATCGTGAGTGGCTACACCTTC; cdr3_aa: CASSESIVSGYTF
j_call: TRBJ2-2; cdr3_length: 15; clone_size: -; d_call: -; v_call: TRBV7-3; cdr3_nt: TGTGCCAGCAGCTTATCGAAGGGGTACACCGGGGAGCTGTTTTTT; cdr3_aa: CASSLSKGYTGELFF
j_call: TRBJ2-1; cdr3_length: 17; clone_size: -; d_call: -; v_call: TRBV7-9; cdr3_nt: TGTGCCAGCAGCTTAGGATTCGGGGGAAGCTCCTACAATGAGCAGTTCTTC; cdr3_aa: CASSLGFGGSSYNEQFF
j_call: TRBJ2-7; cdr3_length: 14; clone_size: -; d_call: TRBD1; v_call: TRBV2; cdr3_nt: TGTGCCAGCAGCGCCGGGACAGGGAATTACGAGCAGTACTTC; cdr3_aa: CASSAGTGNYEQYF
j_call: TRBJ1-1; cdr3_length: 14; clone_size: -; d_call: -; v_call: TRBV5-1; cdr3_nt: TGCGCCAGCAGATTCCCGGGTCCGAACACTGAAGCTTTCTTT; cdr3_aa: CASRFPGPNTEAFF
j_call: TRBJ2-5; cdr3_length: 13; clone_size: -; d_call: -; v_call: TRBV30; cdr3_nt: TGTGCCTGGAGCCAGACAAAACAAGAGACCCAGTACTTC; cdr3_aa: CAWSQTKQETQYF
j_call: TRBJ2-2; cdr3_length: 18; clone_size: -; d_call: TRBD2; v_call: TRBV9; cdr3_nt: TGTGCCAGCAGTTCCCTAGCGGGGGGTCGAGCGAACACCGGGGAGCTGTTTTTT; cdr3_aa: CASSSLAGGRANTGELFF
j_call: TRBJ2-1; cdr3_length: 12; clone_size: -; d_call: -; v_call: TRBV12-3/TRBV12-4; cdr3_nt: TGTGCCAGCAGTGTTACTTACAATGAGCAGTTCTTC; cdr3_aa: CASSVTYNEQFF
j_call: TRBJ1-5; cdr3_length: 18; clone_size: -; d_call: TRBD1; v_call: TRBV19; cdr3_nt: TGTGCCAGTAGGAGACGGGACAGGGGGCTTTTGGGTAATCAGCCCCAGCATTTT; cdr3_aa: CASRRRDRGLLGNQPQHF
j_call: TRBJ2-5; cdr3_length: 15; clone_size: -; d_call: TRBD1; v_call: TRBV11-3; cdr3_nt: TGTGCCAGCAGCCTGGGACAGGCGTCACAAGAGACCCAGTACTTC; cdr3_aa: CASSLGQASQETQYF